This T cell receptor beta chain was captured by sequencing in a study of shared clonotypes between healthy human individuals. There are 15 residues in the CDR3. Unmatched junction bases numbered 5, after V lost 3 bases and J lost 2 bases. Per the germline V gene, CDR1 is SGHVS and CDR2 is FQNEAQ. Clones were read by immunoSEQ multiplex PCR, and TCRdb kept only the in-frame ones, dropping some. The table shows 2 million to 3 million clones, with approximately 94% occurring only once. This clonotype originated in a man younger than 35 in good health. Some clones in this sample may be carry-over from other donors' samples. Material for sequencing was naive CD4+ T cells from PBMCs. Specified subset: CD45RA+ positively selected. The chain uses TRBV7-8 and TRBJ2-7; 9 bases line up with TRBD1. This CDR3 is CASSFRTGVTYEQYF. In nucleotides, the CDR3 is TGTGCCAGCAGCTTTAGGACAGGGGTCACCTACGAGCAGTACTTC.